This TCR beta chain originates from a study of T cells after yellow fever vaccination (dated by TCRdb to about 2019). Regarding the study in general: Libraries from fractions with low cell numbers were prepared with the SMART-Seq v4 Ultra Low Input RNA kit. Bulk TCR alpha and beta repertoires were sequenced longitudinally to track T-cell clones before and after primary and booster YFV17D yellow fever vaccination. Two healthy male donors made up the cohort, one aged 18 to 30 years and the other aged 30 to 40 years. Blood samples were taken at several timepoints before and after primary and secondary immunization, and bulk PBMC replicates and cell subsets were isolated. What the research found in general, with its limitations: Most clones expanded after primary vaccination were re-detected after the booster (96% of CD4 and 88% of CD8), suggesting broad memory maintenance. A small fraction of clonotypes showed up in both the CD4 and CD8 compartments, probably as a result of convergent recombination. FACS-sorted repertoires could contain abundant contaminating clonotypes from the bulk population, so computational filtering was required. Because only a couple of donors were included in the study, the extent to which the findings can be generalized is limited. The secondary T-cell response was found to be weaker but faster than the primary response, with a peak reached on day 5 rather than on day 15.

Taken from cysteine to phenylalanine, the CDR3 has 13 residues. The CDR3 DNA has 39 bases and is translated from base 1. V is pared back by 4 bases and J by 3 bases, with 9 bases lying between the germline termini. CDR1 is given as ENHRY and CDR2 as SYGVKD, both from the germline V gene. The sample's treatment or condition label, in plain terms: live attenuated yellow fever vaccine strain. At every blood-draw timepoint, two biological replicates of bulk PBMCs were collected. A standard Ficoll-Paque protocol was used to isolate PBMCs from peripheral blood. TriZol was used to extract RNA from bulk PBMCs, CD4 and CD8 fractions, and dextramer-positive and dextramer-negative fractions. TCR cDNA was synthesized by 5'RACE template switching, which introduced a universal primer site and unique molecular identifiers. Priming of cDNA synthesis was performed from both the TCR alpha and TCR beta constant segments. Libraries were amplified in two PCR steps, with sample barcodes and sequencing adapters added in the second step. Sequencing of libraries was done on Illumina HiSeq 2500 (2x100 bp) or NovaSeq (2x150 bp). The paper's data handling went like this. MIGEC handled demultiplexing of reads and collapsing into UMI consensus sequences, while MiXCR performed V(D)J alignment. Vaccine-responding clonotypes were defined with edgeR using replicate PBMC samples, requiring FDR below 0.01 and a log2 fold change above 5 up to day 15. Each bulk clonotype received a CD4 or CD8 identity based on whether the sequenced CD4 or CD8 repertoire contained that clonotype at higher abundance. TCRdb trimmed the raw reads at Q25, called clones with MiXCR and kept productive beta chains. All rows with the same CDR3 protein become a single entry with the most common DNA and genes. These V and J calls rely on TCRdb rather than the paper's analysis. This sample comprises approximately 610,000 distinct CDR3 sequences, about a sixth of them detected only once. The ten top clones hold 17% of the sample.

This clonotype was recorded a few times. Its antigen target is currently unknown. Base quality data are lacking; no much larger clone is found one base away. Sequenced material: PBMCs, taken more than 4 days after the first yellow fever vaccination. The source of this sequence is a man between 18 and 35 years old who received the YFV17D yellow fever vaccine. This sequence uses TRBV10-3 and TRBJ1-1; the D gene is perhaps TRBD1, on 5 matching bases. CDR3 sequence: CAISAGQHTEAFF. In nucleotides, the sequence is TGTGCCATCAGTGCAGGGCAACACACTGAAGCTTTCTTT.